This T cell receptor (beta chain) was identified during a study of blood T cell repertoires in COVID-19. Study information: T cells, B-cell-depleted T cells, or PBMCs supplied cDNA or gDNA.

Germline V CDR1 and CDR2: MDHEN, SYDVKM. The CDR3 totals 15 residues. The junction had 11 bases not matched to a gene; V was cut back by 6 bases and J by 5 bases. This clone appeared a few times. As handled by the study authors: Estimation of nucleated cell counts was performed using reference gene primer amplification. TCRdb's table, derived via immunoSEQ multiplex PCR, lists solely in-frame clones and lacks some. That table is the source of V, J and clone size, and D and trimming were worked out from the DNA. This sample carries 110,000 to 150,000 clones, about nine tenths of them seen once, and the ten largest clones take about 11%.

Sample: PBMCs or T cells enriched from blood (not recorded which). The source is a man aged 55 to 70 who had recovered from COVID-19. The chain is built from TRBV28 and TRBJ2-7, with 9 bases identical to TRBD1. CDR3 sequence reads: CASRKDRGWSDEQYF. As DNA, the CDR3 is TGTGCCAGCAGGAAGGACAGGGGATGGTCGGACGAGCAGTACTTC.